A single sample is the source of the 14 T cell receptor beta chains below, sequenced in a study of response to subunit inactivated influenza vaccine. TCRdb used MiXCR to reprocess the RT-PCR reads, holding one entry per CDR3 protein. The sample records about 700,000 distinct CDR3 sequences, 12% to 15% being singletons. The specimen comprised PBMCs from blood, sampled roughly 2 weeks before vaccination. The receptor source for this set is a man aged 45-65 years who received an inactivated influenza vaccine.

The chain employs TRBV30 and TRBJ1-5, with D unresolved. Germline lookup yields CDR1 GTSNPN and CDR2 SVGIG (reference sequence). V was cut by 6 bases and J by 6 bases, with 18 bases left in between. This CDR3 is built from 14 residues. The CDR3 DNA is TGTGCCTGTCAAAGTAGGATTCTGGGTCAGCCCCAGCATTTT. This gives the protein CACQSRILGQPQHF.

This clonotype appeared many times. The V and J genes are TRBV5-1 and TRBJ1-1; tentatively, D is TRBD1 (5 bases). The V end lost 0 bases, the J end lost 6 bases, and 21 bases lay between the germline ends. CDR1 and CDR2 (germline): SGHRS, YFSETQ. The CDR3 totals 17 residues. The CDR3 sequence is CASSLAGGPQGGSEAFF. The CDR3 region has the DNA TGCGCCAGCAGCTTGGCCGGAGGCCCCCAGGGAGGATCTGAAGCTTTCTTT.

The chain is built from TRBV12-3 or TRBV12-4 and TRBJ2-3; TRBD1 matches 7 bases. This CDR3 contains 15 residues. J gave up 10 bases and V 3 bases, and 13 bases lay outside the gene matches. The CDR3 region is CASSFLGGKGVSQYF. CDR3 sequence (DNA): TGTGCCAGCAGTTTTCTAGGGGGCAAGGGGGTTTCGCAGTATTTT.

The chain recombines TRBV18 with TRBJ2-1, with D perhaps matching TRBD2 (6 bases). The CDR3 runs 15 residues. Trimming removed 4 bases at V and 7 bases at J, with 17 bases between. Germline V gives CDR1 KGHSH, CDR2 LQKENI. CDR3 loop: CASSLSWGGLNEQFF. The CDR3 DNA reads as TGTGCCAGCTCACTGTCATGGGGAGGATTGAATGAGCAGTTCTTC.

The chain has TRBV20-1 and TRBJ2-5; D is unresolved. With 3 bases removed from V and 5 bases from J, the gap between germline ends came to 7 bases. Germline V gene lookup returns CDR1 DFQATT and CDR2 SNEGSKA (reference sequence). This CDR3 comprises 11 residues. CDR3 bases: TGCAGTGCTAGCAAGCAGGAGACCCAGTACTTC. Its protein is CSASKQETQYF.

CDR3: CASSLTSGIRNEQFF. The CDR3 coding sequence is TGTGCCAGCAGCCTCACTAGCGGGATTCGCAATGAGCAGTTCTTC. This chain connects TRBV7-6 to TRBJ2-1, with TRBD2 matching 10 bases. Trimming took 5 bases from V and 6 from J; bases not matched to a gene: 7. This CDR3 has 15 residues. Per the germline V gene, CDR1 is SGHVS and CDR2 is FNYEAQ.

The J gene is TRBJ2-4, the V gene TRBV6-2 or TRBV6-3; maybe TRBD1 (6 bases). Between the trimmed V and J ends, which lost 5 bases and 0 bases, there was a span of 14 bases. This CDR3 contains 16 residues. The V gene's germline CDR1 is MNHEY and CDR2 SVGEGT. CDR3 coding DNA: TGTGCCAGCAGTAATCCGGGACATCTAGCCAAAAACATTCAGTACTTC. Protein sequence: CASSNPGHLAKNIQYF.

The chain uses TRBV5-6 and TRBJ2-1; TRBD2 matches at 10 bases. The V gene end was trimmed by 2 bases and the J gene end by 0 bases; junction bases not matched to a gene: 14. Germline V gene lookup returns CDR1 SGHDT and CDR2 YYEEEE. This CDR3 has 20 residues. The CDR3 DNA is TGTGCCAGCAGCTTAGCGGCTCGGACTAGCGGAACCCTCTCCTACAATGAGCAGTTCTTC. Translating it yields CASSLAARTSGTLSYNEQFF. Supplemented by reference TRBV5-6 and TRBJ2-1, the full variable domain reads DAGVTQSPTHLIKTRGQQVTLRCSPKSGHDTVSWYQQALGQGPQFIFQYYEEEERQRGNFPDRFSGHQFPNYSSELNVNALLLGDSALYLCASSLAARTSGTLSYNEQFFGPGTRLTVL.

The chain has TRBV9 and TRBJ2-2, with 10 bases that match TRBD2. Germline CDR1 is SGDLS and CDR2 is YYNGEE. The CDR3 runs 17 residues. V lost 0 bases and J lost 1; bases outside the gene matches: 3. This CDR3 is CASSVASGGLNTGELFF. The CDR3 coding sequence is TGTGCCAGCAGCGTAGCTAGCGGGGGCCTGAACACCGGGGAGCTGTTTTTT.

This sequence joins TRBV11-2 and TRBJ2-7, with 8 bases fitting TRBD2. Trimming at V came to 1 base and at J to 2 bases, leaving 4 bases not matched to a gene. Germline-derived CDR1 and CDR2 are SGHAT and FQNNGV. The length of the CDR3 is 15 residues. Written as DNA, the CDR3 is TGTGCCAGCAGCTTAGGGACTAGCTCTACCTACGAGCAGTACTTC. As protein: CASSLGTSSTYEQYF.

This clonotype was picked up many times. V usage is TRBV29-1 and J usage is TRBJ2-5; 7 bases fit TRBD1. The CDR3 sequence is 14 residues long. Unmatched junction bases numbered 8, after V lost 2 bases and J lost 5 bases. Germline-derived CDR1 and CDR2 are SQVTM and ANQGSEA. DNA for the CDR3: TGCAGCGTTGAAAAGTCCTTACAGGGGGAGACCCAGTACTTC. Amino acid sequence: CSVEKSLQGETQYF.

This clonotype has more than one count but fewer than ten. The chain couples TRBV27 to TRBJ2-7, with 9 bases aligning to TRBD1. From germline, CDR1 is MNHEY and CDR2 SMNVEV (reference sequence). V was pared by 5 bases and J by 3 bases, with 11 bases of the junction left unmatched. The CDR3 spans 16 residues. In DNA, the CDR3 is TGTGCCAGCAGTCCGGACCCCGGGACAGGGCTCTACGAGCAGTACTTC. Translating gives CASSPDPGTGLYEQYF.

In this sample, this clonotype turned up a few times. CDR3 DNA: TGTGCCATCAGTGATGTAGGTGGGACGGGGGGCTACTCTGGGGCCAACGTCCTGACTTTC. It encodes CAISDVGGTGGYSGANVLTF. The rearrangement uses TRBV10-3 and TRBJ2-6; D possibly corresponds to TRBD2 (7 bases). Germline assignment: CDR1 ENHRY and CDR2 SYGVKD. V dropped 3 bases and J dropped 0 bases, with 21 bases sitting between them. The CDR3 runs to 20 residues.

The genes are TRBV7-2 and TRBJ2-2, with TRBD2 as a possible D gene (5 bases). The CDR3 is 14 amino acids. V gave up 5 bases and J gave up 5 bases, with 12 bases separating them. The germline gives CDR1 SGHTA, CDR2 FQGNSA. This chain's CDR3 is CASSRVGGTGELFF. CDR3 sequence (DNA): TGTGCCAGCAGCCGCGTGGGCGGGACCGGGGAGCTGTTTTTT.